This TCR beta chain was sequenced in a study of blood T cell repertoires in COVID-19. Study background: The study drew acute and convalescent COVID-19 samples from the United States, Italy and Spain. Sources were T cells, B-cell-depleted T cells, or PBMCs; the material itself was cDNA or gDNA.

Per the original data handling: Scientists estimated how many nucleated cells there were by amplifying reference gene primers. Using immunoSEQ multiplex PCR, the repertoire was profiled, and TCRdb retains in-frame clones only, with some absent. The V and J calls and clone size come from that table; D and trimming were worked out from the DNA. The profile shows 130,000 or so clones, over 75% of them singletons. This CDR3 is 13 amino acids long. V was clipped by 3 bases and J by 6 bases, with 11 bases between them. Germline loops: CDR1 SGHRS, CDR2 YFSETQ. The rearrangement uses TRBV5-1 and TRBJ2-3; tentatively, D is TRBD1 (6 bases). Sequences were obtained from peripheral blood. The TCR was taken from a man between 65 and 80 years old with active COVID-19. Here the CDR3 DNA reads TGCGCCAGCAGCTCCTCAGGGGTGGATACGCAGTATTTT. Encoded protein: CASSSSGVDTQYF.